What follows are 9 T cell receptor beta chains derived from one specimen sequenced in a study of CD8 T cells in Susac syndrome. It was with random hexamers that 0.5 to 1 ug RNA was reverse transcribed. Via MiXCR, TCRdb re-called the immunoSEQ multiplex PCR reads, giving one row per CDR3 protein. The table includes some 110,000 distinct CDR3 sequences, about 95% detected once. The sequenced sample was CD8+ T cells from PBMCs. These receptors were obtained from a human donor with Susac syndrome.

Here the CDR3 reads CASKQEVTGGFHEQYF. CDR3 bases: TGTGCCTCTAAGCAAGAAGTGACAGGGGGCTTCCACGAGCAGTACTTC. V is TRBV12-3 or TRBV12-4 and J is TRBJ2-7, with TRBD1 matching over 10 bases. Trimming cost V 11 bases and J 5 bases; bases outside gene matches: 18. This CDR3 region has 16 residues.

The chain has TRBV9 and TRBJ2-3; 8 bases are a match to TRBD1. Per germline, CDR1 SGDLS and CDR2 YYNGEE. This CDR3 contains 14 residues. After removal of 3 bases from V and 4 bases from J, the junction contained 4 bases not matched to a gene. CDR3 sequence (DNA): TGTGCCAGCAGCGGACAGGGGTACCCAGATACGCAGTATTTT. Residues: CASSGQGYPDTQYF.

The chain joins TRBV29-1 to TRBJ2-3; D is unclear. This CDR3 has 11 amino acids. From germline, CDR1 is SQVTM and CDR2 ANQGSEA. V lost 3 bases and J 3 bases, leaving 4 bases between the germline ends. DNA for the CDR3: TGCAGCGTTGACAGTACAGATACGCAGTATTTT. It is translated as CSVDSTDTQYF.

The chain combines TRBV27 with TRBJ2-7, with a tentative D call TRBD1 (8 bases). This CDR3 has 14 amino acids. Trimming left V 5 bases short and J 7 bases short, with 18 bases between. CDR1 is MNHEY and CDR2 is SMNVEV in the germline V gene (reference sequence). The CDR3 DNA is TGTGCCAGCAGTCTACAGGGGGGGACGAAGGAGCAGTACTTC. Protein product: CASSLQGGTKEQYF.

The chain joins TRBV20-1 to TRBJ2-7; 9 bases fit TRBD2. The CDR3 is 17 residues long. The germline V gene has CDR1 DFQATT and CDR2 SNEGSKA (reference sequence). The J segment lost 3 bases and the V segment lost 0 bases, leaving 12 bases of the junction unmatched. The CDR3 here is CSARDPFVAGDDYEQYF. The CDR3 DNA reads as TGCAGTGCTAGAGATCCGTTTGTAGCGGGGGACGACTACGAGCAGTACTTC.

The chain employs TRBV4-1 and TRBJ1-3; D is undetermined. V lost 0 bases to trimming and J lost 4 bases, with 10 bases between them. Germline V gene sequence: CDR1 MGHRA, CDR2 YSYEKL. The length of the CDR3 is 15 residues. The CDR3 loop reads CASSQDELAGNTIYF. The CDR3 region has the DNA TGCGCCAGCAGCCAAGATGAACTGGCGGGAAACACCATATATTTT.

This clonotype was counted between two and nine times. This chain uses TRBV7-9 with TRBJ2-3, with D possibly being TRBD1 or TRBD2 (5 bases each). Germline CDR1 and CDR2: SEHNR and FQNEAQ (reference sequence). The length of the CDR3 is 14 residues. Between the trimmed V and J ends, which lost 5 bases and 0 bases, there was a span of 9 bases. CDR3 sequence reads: CASSPRDSTDTQYF. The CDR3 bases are TGTGCCAGCAGCCCCCGGGACAGCACAGATACGCAGTATTTT.

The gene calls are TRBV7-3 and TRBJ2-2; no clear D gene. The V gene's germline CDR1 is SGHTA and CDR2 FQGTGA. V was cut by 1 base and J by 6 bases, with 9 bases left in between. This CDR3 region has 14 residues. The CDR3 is CASSLNPVPGELFF. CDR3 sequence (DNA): TGTGCCAGCAGCTTAAATCCAGTTCCCGGGGAGCTGTTTTTT.

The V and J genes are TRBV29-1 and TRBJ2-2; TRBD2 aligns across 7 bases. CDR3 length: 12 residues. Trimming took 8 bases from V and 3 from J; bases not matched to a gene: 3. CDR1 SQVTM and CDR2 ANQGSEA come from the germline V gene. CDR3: CSSAGDTGELFF. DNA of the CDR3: TGCAGCTCTGCGGGGGACACCGGGGAGCTGTTTTTT.